These 30 T cell receptor beta chains originate from one sample sequenced in a study of blood T cell repertoires in COVID-19. The table came from immunoSEQ multiplex PCR; TCRdb's copy has only in-frame clones and leaves some out. This sample has approximately 290,000 clones, with about 86% found just once. The sequencing input was peripheral blood. Receptor source: a person aged 65 to 79 with COVID-19, enrolled during active disease.

This chain uses TRBV5-1 with TRBJ2-3, with TRBD2 identical over 9 bases. V gave up 4 bases and J gave up 3 bases; unmatched junction bases: 6. CDR1 is SGHRS and CDR2 is YFSETQ in the germline V gene. The CDR3 runs to 15 residues. CDR3 in DNA: TGCGCCAGCAGCCTTACGACTAGCGGTACAGATACGCAGTATTTT. This sequence encodes CASSLTTSGTDTQYF.

V is TRBV18 and J is TRBJ1-1; tentatively, D is TRBD1 (6 bases). This CDR3 region has 14 residues. The germline gives CDR1 KGHSH, CDR2 LQKENI. V was clipped by 3 bases and J by 5 bases, with 13 bases between them. CDR3 residues: CASSPGGGRTEAFF. In DNA, the CDR3 is TGTGCCAGCTCACCCGGCGGGGGCAGGACTGAAGCTTTCTTT.

This chain connects TRBV30 to TRBJ2-5; maybe TRBD1 (5 bases). The CDR3 runs 16 residues. Trimming left V 5 bases short and J 4 bases short, with 23 bases between. Germline V gene sequence: CDR1 GTSNPN, CDR2 SVGIG (reference sequence). The DNA for the CDR3 is TGTGCCTGGGACCGCCGAGCCGGACAAGTGGGAGAGACCCAGTACTTC. It codes for CAWDRRAGQVGETQYF.

This clone has only one observation. The rearrangement uses TRBV10-3 and TRBJ2-1, with TRBD1 as a possible D gene (6 bases). The CDR3 extends over 13 amino acids. Looked up from germline, CDR1 is ENHRY and CDR2 is SYGVKD. V lost 7 bases to trimming and J lost 8 bases, with 15 bases between them. The CDR3 nucleotides read TGTGCCATCAATGTAGCAGGGGTGGATGAGCAGTTCTTC. It codes for CAINVAGVDEQFF.

The chain uses TRBV3-1 (or the pseudogene TRBV3-2) and TRBJ1-6; D might be TRBD1 (6 bases). From germline, CDR1 is LGHDT and CDR2 YNNKEL (reference sequence). The V end lost 2 bases, the J end lost 4 bases, and 12 bases lay between the germline ends. The CDR3 totals 16 residues. CDR3 sequence reads: CASSQKSRGYNSPLHF. The CDR3 nucleotides read TGTGCCAGCAGCCAAAAATCCAGGGGTTATAATTCACCCCTCCACTTT.

CDR3 in DNA: TGTGCCAGTAGTAGGGTAGGGAGAGCAGATACGCAGTATTTT. Encoded protein: CASSRVGRADTQYF. The chain joins TRBV19 to TRBJ2-3; weak D call: TRBD2 (5 bases). Trimming took off 4 bases at V and 4 bases at J, with 12 bases between the two ends. Germline V gives CDR1 LNHDA, CDR2 SQIVND (reference sequence). The CDR3 loop spans 14 amino acids.

The table lists this clone with a few counts. The CDR3 loop is CASSSQVSTYNEQFF. Here the CDR3 DNA reads TGTGCCAGCAGCTCGCAGGTGTCAACCTACAATGAGCAGTTCTTC. J is TRBJ2-1 and V is TRBV7-3; D remains ambiguous. V lost 4 bases, J lost 2 bases, and 12 bases lay in between. Germline loops: CDR1 SGHTA, CDR2 FQGTGA. The CDR3 totals 15 residues.

The chain carries TRBV7-2 and TRBJ2-7; no clear D. The CDR3 is 12 amino acids. Germline V CDR1 and CDR2: SGHTA, FQGNSA. V lost 3 bases and J 3 bases, leaving 6 bases between the germline ends. The CDR3 sequence is CASSFTGYEQYF. DNA of the CDR3: TGTGCCAGCAGCTTCACCGGCTACGAGCAGTACTTC.

DNA of the CDR3: TGCGCCAGCAGCCCAAGGACAGGGGACAACAATGAGCAGTTCTTC. Protein: CASSPRTGDNNEQFF. This chain joins TRBV5-1 and TRBJ2-1, with TRBD1 matching 9 bases. Germline lookup yields CDR1 SGHRS and CDR2 YFSETQ. The CDR3 has 15 amino acids. The V segment lost 4 bases and the J segment 5 bases; nucleotides outside the gene matches: 7.

The J gene is TRBJ2-2, the V gene TRBV19; 12 bases map to TRBD2. Germline V gene lookup returns CDR1 LNHDA and CDR2 SQIVND (reference sequence). The CDR3 is made up of 18 amino acids. Unmatched junction bases numbered 11, after V lost 3 bases and J lost 6 bases. The chain's CDR3 is CASSIASGGASWAGELFF. The CDR3, as DNA: TGTGCCAGTAGTATTGCTAGCGGGGGGGCCTCTTGGGCCGGGGAGCTGTTTTTT.

This clone was counted only a few times. The rearrangement links TRBV5-4 to TRBJ1-2; 7 bases are a match to TRBD1. J lost 1 base, V lost 6 bases, and 6 bases had no gene match. This CDR3 comprises 14 residues. The V gene's germline CDR1 is SGHNT and CDR2 YYREEE (reference sequence). The CDR3 here is CASMGTEINYGYTF. CDR3 in DNA: TGTGCCAGCATGGGGACAGAGATTAACTATGGCTACACCTTC. The whole variable domain, filled in from reference TRBV5-4 and TRBJ1-2, reads ETGVTQSPTHLIKTRGQQVTLRCSSQSGHNTVSWYQQALGQGPQFIFQYYREEENGRGNFPPRFSGLQFPNYSSELNVNALELDDSALYLCASMGTEINYGYTFGSGTRLTVV.

This clone was found a few times. J is TRBJ1-4 and V is TRBV4-3; a possible D gene is TRBD1 (5 bases). The length of the CDR3 is 15 residues. Looked up from germline, CDR1 is LGHNA and CDR2 is YSLEER. The ends were cut back, 6 bases at V and 7 bases at J, with 18 bases in the middle. Here the CDR3 DNA reads TGCGCCAGCAGACCAGATGGGGGGAGTGGTGAAAAACTGTTTTTT. It codes for CASRPDGGSGEKLFF.

The chain has TRBV19 and TRBJ1-1; D call uncertain. Germline V CDR1 and CDR2: LNHDA, SQIVND (reference sequence). The V end was cut by 1 base, the J end by 3 bases, with 12 bases between. The CDR3 contains 15 residues. In DNA form, the CDR3 reads TGTGCCAGTAGTATAGTAGGAGGGCTCGACACTGAAGCTTTCTTT. This codes for CASSIVGGLDTEAFF. Full variable domain (remainder filled in from reference TRBV19 and TRBJ1-1): DGGITQSPKYLFRKEGQNVTLSCEQNLNHDAMYWYRQDPGQGLRLIYYSQIVNDFQKGDIAEGYSVSREKKESFPLTVTSAQKNPTAFYLCASSIVGGLDTEAFFGQGTRLTVV.

The rearrangement links TRBV6-4 to TRBJ2-2, with 7 bases identical to TRBD2. The J segment lost 4 bases and the V segment lost 0 bases, leaving 2 bases of the junction unmatched. Germline CDR1 is MRHNA and CDR2 is SNTAGT. CDR3 length equals 15 residues. The DNA of the CDR3 is TGTGCCAGCAGTGACTCGGGGGGGTCCACCGGGGAGCTGTTTTTT. Translation gives CASSDSGGSTGELFF.

To note about this clone: Other DNA sequences in the same sample also yield this CDR3. The chain employs TRBV9 and TRBJ1-2; TRBD1 is a possible D gene (5 bases). CDR3 length: 13 residues. The germline CDR1 and CDR2 sequences are SGDLS and YYNGEE. Between the trimmed V and J ends, which lost 0 bases and 5 bases, there was a span of 8 bases. The DNA for the CDR3 is TGTGCCAGCAGCGTAGGGGAGGGGTATGGCTACACCTTC. It specifies CASSVGEGYGYTF.

The chain couples TRBV2 to TRBJ1-4; D is perhaps TRBD1 (5 bases). Trimming shortened V by 6 bases and J by 8 bases, and 13 bases separated the two germline ends. Looked up from germline, CDR1 is SNHLY and CDR2 is FYNNEI. The length of the CDR3 is 13 residues. The CDR3: CASSRQITEKLFF. The CDR3 DNA sequence: TGTGCCAGCAGCCGACAGATTACCGAAAAACTGTTTTTT.

The chain combines TRBV19 with TRBJ2-3; TRBD2 aligns across 12 bases. Germline V gene data show CDR1 as LNHDA and CDR2 as SQIVND (reference sequence). Losses at the gene ends were 0 bases for V and 3 bases for J; bases not matched to a gene: 1. This CDR3 has 16 amino acids. The chain's CDR3 is CASSIDGTSGTDTQYF. The CDR3 DNA sequence: TGTGCCAGTAGTATAGACGGGACTAGCGGGACAGATACGCAGTATTTT.

The V gene is TRBV21-1, the J gene TRBJ1-3; the table's D call, TRBD1, has no DNA check behind it. TRBV21-1 is noted as a pseudogene. There are 16 residues in the CDR3. The CDR3 nucleotides read TGTGCCAGCAGGGTCACTCAGGGGGCCTTTGGAAACACCATATATTTT. It encodes CASRVTQGAFGNTIYF.

The chain has TRBV29-1 and TRBJ2-5; D remains unclear. CDR1 and CDR2 (germline): SQVTM, ANQGSEA. The length of the CDR3 is 13 residues. Trimming removed 1 base at V and 5 bases at J, with 11 bases between. The CDR3 DNA follows: TGCAGCGTTGAAGTGGTTGTCGGGGAGACCCAGTACTTC. Translated: CSVEVVVGETQYF.

This clone came up once. The chain recombines TRBV10-3 with TRBJ1-2; perhaps TRBD1 as D (6 bases). Germline CDR1 reads ENHRY; CDR2 reads SYGVKD. There are 14 residues in the CDR3. V was trimmed by 2 bases and J by 4 bases, leaving 11 bases between them. CDR3 nucleotide sequence: TGTGCCATCAGTGAGCCGGACAGCACCTATGGCTACACCTTC. Its protein product is CAISEPDSTYGYTF.

The chain has TRBV5-6 and TRBJ1-4; tentative D call: TRBD1 (5 bases). This CDR3 is built from 14 residues. Per germline, CDR1 SGHDT and CDR2 YYEEEE. V lost 1 base to trimming and J lost 4 bases, with 8 bases between them. This CDR3 reads CASSLRQINEKLFF. The CDR3 coding sequence is TGTGCCAGCAGCTTGCGACAGATTAATGAAAAACTGTTTTTT.

This clone was counted a few times. This chain joins TRBV4-3 and TRBJ1-4; weak D call: TRBD1 (5 bases). Germline CDR1 and CDR2: LGHNA and YSLEER. Between the trimmed V and J ends, which lost 0 bases and 5 bases, there was a span of 13 bases. The CDR3 spans 16 residues. Here the CDR3 DNA reads TGCGCCAGCAGCCAAGACGGGTCAGGGCTGAATGAAAAACTGTTTTTT. Translating it yields CASSQDGSGLNEKLFF.

The chain couples TRBV7-8 to TRBJ1-1; tentative D call: TRBD1 (6 bases). The CDR3 runs 14 residues. Trimming took off 2 bases at V and 3 bases at J, with 10 bases between the two ends. Germline V CDR1 and CDR2: SGHVS, FQNEAQ. The CDR3 is CASSLRQVYTEAFF. The CDR3 region has the DNA TGTGCCAGCAGCTTAAGACAGGTTTACACTGAAGCTTTCTTT. The full variable domain, rest sourced from reference TRBV7-8 and TRBJ1-1, is GAGVSQSPRYKVAKRGQDVALRCDPISGHVSLFWYQQALGQGPEFLTYFQNEAQLDKSGLPSDRFFAERPEGSVSTLKIQRTQQEDSAVYLCASSLRQVYTEAFFGQGTRLTVV.

The chain recombines TRBV10-3 with TRBJ1-6; tentative D call: TRBD1 (5 bases). The germline V and J ends were trimmed by 2 bases and 5 bases, with 10 bases remaining between them. The germline V gene has CDR1 ENHRY and CDR2 SYGVKD. The CDR3 contains 15 residues. Written as DNA, the CDR3 is TGTGCCATCAGTGAGCGGGGGGATGATAATTCACCCCTCCACTTT. It specifies CAISERGDDNSPLHF.

This chain uses TRBV13 with TRBJ1-1; TRBD1 is a possible D gene (6 bases). The length of the CDR3 is 16 residues. Germline CDR1 and CDR2: PRHDT and FYEKMQ (reference sequence). The V end was cut by 5 bases, the J end by 1 base, with 17 bases between. The CDR3 DNA reads TGTGCCAGCAGCCCGTTCGGGGGGCAGGCGAACACTGAAGCTTTCTTT. Translated, it gives CASSPFGGQANTEAFF.

This clone was detected a few times. V gene TRBV7-3 combines with J gene TRBJ2-3, with 8 bases identical to TRBD2. Per germline, CDR1 SGHTA and CDR2 FQGTGA. The CDR3 spans 17 residues. V gave up 2 bases and J gave up 5 bases; unmatched junction bases: 12. CDR3 sequence (DNA): TGTGCCAGCAGCTTAGGCCCAGCGGGGGATGTGAAAGATACGCAGTATTTT. Translating gives CASSLGPAGDVKDTQYF.

Comments on this clone: The identical CDR3 is also encoded by other nucleotide sequences in the sample. The chain uses TRBV18 and TRBJ1-3; a weak D match, TRBD1 (6 bases). Germline V gene data show CDR1 as KGHSH and CDR2 as LQKENI. The CDR3 length is 14 residues. Trimming left V 3 bases short and J 1 base short, with 7 bases between. This CDR3 is CASSPQGSGNTIYF. The CDR3 DNA follows: TGTGCCAGCTCACCGCAGGGGTCTGGAAACACCATATATTTT. The variable domain in full, with the rest retrieved from reference TRBV18 and TRBJ1-3, is NAGVMQNPRHLVRRRGQEARLRCSPMKGHSHVYWYRQLPEEGLKFMVYLQKENIIDESGMPKERFSAEFPKEGPSILRIQQVVRGDSAAYFCASSPQGSGNTIYFGEGSWLTVV.

This clone was picked up one time. V usage is TRBV24-1 and J usage is TRBJ2-7; 11 nucleotides agree with TRBD2. The V gene end was trimmed by 4 bases and the J gene end by 4 bases; junction bases not matched to a gene: 5. This CDR3 comprises 15 residues. The germline CDR1 and CDR2 sequences are KGHDR and SFDVKD. The CDR3 spells CATSENSGRGYEQYF. CDR3 DNA sequence: TGTGCCACCAGTGAAAATAGCGGGAGGGGATACGAGCAGTACTTC.

The chain combines TRBV2 with TRBJ2-5; weak D call: TRBD1 (6 bases). Deletions cut 5 bases from V and 3 bases from J, with 16 bases between. The CDR3 is 15 amino acids. Germline CDR1 is SNHLY and CDR2 is FYNNEI. CDR3 bases: TGTGCCAGCAGTCCACCGCCGGGACAAAAAGAGACCCAGTACTTC. It is translated as CASSPPPGQKETQYF.

This chain uses TRBV6-5 with TRBJ2-3; 12 nucleotides align to TRBD2. From germline, CDR1 is MNHEY and CDR2 SVGAGI. Trimming cost V 6 bases and J 4 bases; bases outside gene matches: 5. This CDR3 has 15 residues. The CDR3 DNA reads as TGTGCCAGCAGCTATGGACTAGCGGGGTCAGATACGCAGTATTTT. Encoded protein: CASSYGLAGSDTQYF.